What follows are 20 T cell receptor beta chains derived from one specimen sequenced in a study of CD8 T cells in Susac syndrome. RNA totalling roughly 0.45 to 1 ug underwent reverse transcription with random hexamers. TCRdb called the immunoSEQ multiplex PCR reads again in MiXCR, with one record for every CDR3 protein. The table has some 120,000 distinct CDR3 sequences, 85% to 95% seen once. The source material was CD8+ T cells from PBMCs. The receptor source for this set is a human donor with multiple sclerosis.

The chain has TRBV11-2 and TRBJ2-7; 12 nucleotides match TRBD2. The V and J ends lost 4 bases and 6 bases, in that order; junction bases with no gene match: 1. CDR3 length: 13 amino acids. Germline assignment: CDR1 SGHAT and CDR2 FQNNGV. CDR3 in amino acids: CASSSTSGSEQYV. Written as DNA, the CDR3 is TGTGCCAGCAGCTCGACTAGCGGGAGCGAGCAGTACGTC.

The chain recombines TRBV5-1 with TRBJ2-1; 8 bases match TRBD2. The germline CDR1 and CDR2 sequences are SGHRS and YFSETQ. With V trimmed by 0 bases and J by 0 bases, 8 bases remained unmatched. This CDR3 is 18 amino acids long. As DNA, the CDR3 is TGCGCCAGCAGCTTGGCCGGACGGGGGGGCTACTCCTACAATGAGCAGTTCTTC. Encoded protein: CASSLAGRGGYSYNEQFF.

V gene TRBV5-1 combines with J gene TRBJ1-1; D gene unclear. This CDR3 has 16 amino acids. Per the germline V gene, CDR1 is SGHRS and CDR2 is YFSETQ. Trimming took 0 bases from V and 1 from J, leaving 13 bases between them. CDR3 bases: TGCGCCAGCAGCTTGGGCGGAAATCTGGGGAACACTGAAGCTTTCTTT. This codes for CASSLGGNLGNTEAFF.

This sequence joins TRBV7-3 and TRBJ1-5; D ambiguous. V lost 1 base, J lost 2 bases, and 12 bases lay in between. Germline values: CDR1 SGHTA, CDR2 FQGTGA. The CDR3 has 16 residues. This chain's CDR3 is CASSLIPTTCNQPQHF. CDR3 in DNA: TGTGCCAGCAGCTTAATACCCACCACCTGCAATCAGCCCCAGCATTTT.

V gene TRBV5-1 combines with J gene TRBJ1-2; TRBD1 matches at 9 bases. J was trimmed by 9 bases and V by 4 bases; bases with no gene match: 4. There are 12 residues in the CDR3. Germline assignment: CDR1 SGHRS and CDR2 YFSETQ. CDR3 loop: CASSRDRASYTF. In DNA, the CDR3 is TGCGCCAGCAGCAGGGACAGGGCTAGCTACACCTTC.

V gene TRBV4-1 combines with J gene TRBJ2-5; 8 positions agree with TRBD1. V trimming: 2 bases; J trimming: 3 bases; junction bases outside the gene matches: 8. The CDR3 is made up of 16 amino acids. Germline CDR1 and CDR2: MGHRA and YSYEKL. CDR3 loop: CASSQFLDREKETQYF. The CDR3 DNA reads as TGCGCCAGCAGCCAATTCTTGGACAGGGAAAAAGAGACCCAGTACTTC.

CDR3 residues: CASSPRRGEGKNIQYF. DNA of the CDR3: TGTGCCAGCTCACCACGGAGGGGAGAGGGCAAAAACATTCAGTACTTC. V and J are TRBV18 and TRBJ2-4; a possible D gene is TRBD2 (6 bases). Per the germline V gene, CDR1 is KGHSH and CDR2 is LQKENI. The length of the CDR3 is 16 residues. Trimming removed 1 base at V and 3 bases at J, with 13 bases between.

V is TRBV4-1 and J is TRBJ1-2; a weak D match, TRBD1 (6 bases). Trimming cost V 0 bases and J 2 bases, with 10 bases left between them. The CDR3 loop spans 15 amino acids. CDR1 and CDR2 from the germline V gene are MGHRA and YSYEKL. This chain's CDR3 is CASSQDERGNYGYTF. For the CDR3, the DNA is TGCGCCAGCAGCCAAGACGAGAGGGGGAACTATGGCTACACCTTC.

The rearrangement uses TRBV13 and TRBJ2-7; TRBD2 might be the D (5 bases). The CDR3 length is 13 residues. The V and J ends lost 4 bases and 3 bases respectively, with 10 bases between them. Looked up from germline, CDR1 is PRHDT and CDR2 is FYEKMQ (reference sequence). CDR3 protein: CASSSRTYYEQYV. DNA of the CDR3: TGTGCCAGCAGCTCCCGGACTTACTACGAGCAGTACGTC.

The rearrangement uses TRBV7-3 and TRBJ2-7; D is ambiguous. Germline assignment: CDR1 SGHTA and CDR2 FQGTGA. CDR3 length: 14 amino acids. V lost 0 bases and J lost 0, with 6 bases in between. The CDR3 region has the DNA TGTGCCAGCAGCTTAACGGGTGTCTCCTACGAGCAGTACTTC. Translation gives CASSLTGVSYEQYF.

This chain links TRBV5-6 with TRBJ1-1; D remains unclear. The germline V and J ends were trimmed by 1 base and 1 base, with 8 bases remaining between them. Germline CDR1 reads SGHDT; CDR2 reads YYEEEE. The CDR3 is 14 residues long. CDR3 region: CASSLNGRNTEAFF. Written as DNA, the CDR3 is TGTGCCAGCAGCTTGAACGGGCGGAACACTGAAGCTTTCTTT. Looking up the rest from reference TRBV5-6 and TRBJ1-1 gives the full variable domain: DAGVTQSPTHLIKTRGQQVTLRCSPKSGHDTVSWYQQALGQGPQFIFQYYEEEERQRGNFPDRFSGHQFPNYSSELNVNALLLGDSALYLCASSLNGRNTEAFFGQGTRLTVV.

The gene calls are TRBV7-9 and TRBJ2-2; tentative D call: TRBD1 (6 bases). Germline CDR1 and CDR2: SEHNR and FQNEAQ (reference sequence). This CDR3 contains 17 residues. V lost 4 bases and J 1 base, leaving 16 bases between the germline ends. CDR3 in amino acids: CASSYRDNSLNTGELFF. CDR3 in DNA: TGTGCCAGCAGCTACCGGGACAACTCCTTGAACACCGGGGAGCTGTTTTTT.

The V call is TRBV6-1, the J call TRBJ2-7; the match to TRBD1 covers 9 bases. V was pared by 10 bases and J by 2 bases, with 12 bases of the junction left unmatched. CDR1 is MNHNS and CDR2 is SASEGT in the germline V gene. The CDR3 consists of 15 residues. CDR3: CATNVKTGGPYEQYF. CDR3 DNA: TGTGCCACCAACGTTAAGACAGGGGGACCCTACGAGCAGTACTTC.

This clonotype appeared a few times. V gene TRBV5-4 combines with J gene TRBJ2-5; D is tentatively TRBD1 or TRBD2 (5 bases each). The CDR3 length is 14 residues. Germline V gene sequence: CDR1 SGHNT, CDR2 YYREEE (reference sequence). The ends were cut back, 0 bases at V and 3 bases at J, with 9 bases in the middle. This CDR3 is CASSLAGAKETQYF. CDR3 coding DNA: TGTGCCAGCAGCTTGGCCGGGGCAAAAGAGACCCAGTACTTC.

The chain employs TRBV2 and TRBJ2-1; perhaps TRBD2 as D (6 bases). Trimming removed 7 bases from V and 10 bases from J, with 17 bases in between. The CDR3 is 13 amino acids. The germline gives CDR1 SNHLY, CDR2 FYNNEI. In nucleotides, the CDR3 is TGTGCCAGCATGGGGCGGGGCCCGGGGGAGCAGTTCTTC. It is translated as CASMGRGPGEQFF.

The CDR3 loop is CASSVFWAGRYEQYF. In DNA form, the CDR3 reads TGTGCCAGCAGTGTTTTTTGGGCAGGCCGATACGAGCAGTACTTC. The V call is TRBV28, the J call TRBJ2-7; D call uncertain. CDR1 MDHEN and CDR2 SYDVKM come from the germline V gene. The germline V and J ends were trimmed by 5 bases and 4 bases, with 18 bases remaining between them. The CDR3 has 15 amino acids.

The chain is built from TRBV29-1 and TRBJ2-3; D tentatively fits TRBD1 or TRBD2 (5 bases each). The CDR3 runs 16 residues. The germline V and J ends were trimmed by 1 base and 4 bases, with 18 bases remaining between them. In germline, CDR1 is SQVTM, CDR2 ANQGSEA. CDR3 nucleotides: TGCAGCGTTGAAGGTAGTAGGTTGGGGGATGCAGATACGCAGTATTTT. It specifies CSVEGSRLGDADTQYF.

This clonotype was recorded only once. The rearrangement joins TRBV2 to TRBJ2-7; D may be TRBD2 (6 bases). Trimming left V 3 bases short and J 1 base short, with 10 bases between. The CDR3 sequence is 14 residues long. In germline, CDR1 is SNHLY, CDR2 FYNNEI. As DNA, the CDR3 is TGTGCCAGCAGTGATGGGGGACTTTCCTACGAGCAGTACGTC. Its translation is CASSDGGLSYEQYV.

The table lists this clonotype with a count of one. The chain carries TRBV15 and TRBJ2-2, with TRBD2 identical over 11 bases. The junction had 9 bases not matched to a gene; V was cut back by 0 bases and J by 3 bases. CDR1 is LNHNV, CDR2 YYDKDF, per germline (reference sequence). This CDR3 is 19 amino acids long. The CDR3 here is CATSRDLASGRKDTGELFF. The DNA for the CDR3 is TGTGCCACCAGCAGAGATTTAGCTAGCGGGAGGAAGGACACCGGGGAGCTGTTTTTT.

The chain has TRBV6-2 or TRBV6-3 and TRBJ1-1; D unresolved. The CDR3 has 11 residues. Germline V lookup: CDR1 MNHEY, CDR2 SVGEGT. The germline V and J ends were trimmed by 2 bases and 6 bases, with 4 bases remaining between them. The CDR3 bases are TGTGCCAGCAGTTACCCCGCTGAAGCTTTCTTT. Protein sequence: CASSYPAEAFF.